This TCR beta chain was found in a study of CD8+ T cells in alopecia areata. Study information: Oral tofacitinib, 5 to 10 mg twice daily, was given in an open-label trial. Study results and caveats: Throughout tofacitinib, many expanded lesional clones continued to persist in scalp and blood.

Treatment meaning: oral pan-JAK inhibitor, 5-10 mg twice daily. Obtained from alopecia areata patients were lesional scalp punch biopsies along with peripheral blood. Isolation of CD4+ and CD8+ T cells from PBMCs was achieved by sorting. This clone was seen a few times. No antigen is known for it. The germline V gene has CDR1 SQVTM and CDR2 ANQGSEA. V was cut by 4 bases and J by 7 bases, with 13 bases left in between. The CDR3 loop spans 12 amino acids. Following RNA extraction, reverse transcription yielded cDNA that acted as the sequencing template. Data came from immunoSEQ multiplex PCR; TCRdb stores just in-frame clones and leaves some out. This sample has about 150,000 clones, with approximately 65% found just once.

The rearrangement joins TRBV29-1 to TRBJ1-1; D not certain. The sequences come from CD4+ T cells sorted from blood, collected at week 4, from a patient treated with tofacitinib. This clonotype was sampled from a human donor with alopecia areata. The CDR3 coding sequence is TGCAGCGTTGGAGAGGTCATCGGTGAAGCTTTCTTT. This sequence encodes CSVGEVIGEAFF.